A single sample is the source of the 10 T cell receptor beta chains below, sequenced in a study of CD8 T cells in ankylosing spondylitis. Study-level results: Seemingly characteristic of ankylosing spondylitis blood was a TCR beta motif consisting of 7 or 8 highly homologous variants.

What these receptors recognize is not known. Using its own MiXCR run on the 5' RACE reads, TCRdb lists one record per CDR3 protein. The sample has 250,000 to 350,000 distinct CDR3 sequences, less than 10% seen once; the top ten hold less than 15%. The sample taken for sequencing was blood, either unsorted or a sorted T cell fraction (not recorded which). The receptors originated from a male donor with ankylosing spondylitis.

The gene calls are TRBV11-2 and TRBJ2-7; 7 nucleotides align to TRBD1. This CDR3 comprises 14 residues. J lost 0 bases, V lost 4 bases, and 3 bases had no gene match. CDR1 is SGHAT and CDR2 is FQNNGV in the germline V gene. The chain's CDR3 is CASSSQGNSYEQYF. The DNA for the CDR3 is TGTGCCAGCAGCTCACAGGGGAACTCCTACGAGCAGTACTTC.

The genes are TRBV24-1 and TRBJ2-6; the D is unclear. This CDR3 is 15 amino acids long. Trimming took 5 bases from V and 3 from J, leaving 10 bases between them. Germline V lookup: CDR1 KGHDR, CDR2 SFDVKD. CDR3 sequence: CATSARAGGANVLTF. The CDR3 DNA reads as TGTGCCACCAGTGCTAGGGCCGGTGGGGCCAACGTCCTGACTTTC.

This clonotype was picked up a small number of times. This sequence joins TRBV7-2 and TRBJ2-7; 11 bases are shared with TRBD2. Germline V gives CDR1 SGHTA, CDR2 FQGNSA. The CDR3 extends over 16 amino acids. After removal of 4 bases from V and 6 bases from J, the junction contained 11 bases not matched to a gene. CDR3 loop: CASSSISSGRFTEQYF. In nucleotides, the CDR3 is TGTGCCAGCAGCTCCATCTCTAGCGGGAGGTTCACCGAGCAGTACTTC.

The table lists this clonotype with a few counts. This sequence joins TRBV5-1 and TRBJ2-7; 15 bases match TRBD2. This CDR3 region has 17 residues. The V gene's germline CDR1 is SGHRS and CDR2 YFSETQ. J lost 2 bases, V lost 2 bases, and 5 bases had no gene match. The CDR3 nucleotides read TGCGCCAGCAGCTTTGGGACTAGCGGGAGGATTCCCTACGAGCAGTACTTC. It specifies CASSFGTSGRIPYEQYF.

J is TRBJ1-2 and V is TRBV4-1, with 9 bases fitting TRBD1. Trimming took 0 bases from V and 5 from J; bases not matched to a gene: 7. This CDR3 region has 16 residues. Germline CDR1 and CDR2: MGHRA and YSYEKL. CDR3 in amino acids: CASSQDLPGTGYGYTF. The CDR3 nucleotides read TGCGCCAGCAGCCAAGATTTGCCCGGGACAGGGTATGGCTACACCTTC.

This clonotype has a handful of counts. The V gene is TRBV5-5, the J gene TRBJ1-1, with TRBD1 matching 7 bases. CDR3 length equals 14 residues. Germline values: CDR1 SGHKS, CDR2 YYEKEE (reference sequence). Germline trimming cut 5 bases from V and 1 base from J; bases unmatched to any gene: 5. The DNA for the CDR3 is TGTGCCAGCAGGGGGACAGCGGAGAACACTGAAGCTTTCTTT. This sequence encodes CASRGTAENTEAFF.

Many counts were recorded for this clonotype. The chain employs TRBV29-1 and TRBJ2-7; TRBD2 might be the D (6 bases). With 4 bases removed from V and 7 bases from J, the gap between germline ends came to 11 bases. The germline CDR1 and CDR2 sequences are SQVTM and ANQGSEA. This CDR3 is built from 11 residues. Here the CDR3 reads CSVASGGEQYF. CDR3 in DNA: TGCAGCGTTGCATCCGGAGGGGAGCAGTACTTC.

In this sample, this clonotype turned up many times. This chain joins TRBV12-3 or TRBV12-4 and TRBJ1-5; tentative D call: TRBD1 (6 bases). V was clipped by 6 bases and J by 5 bases, with 11 bases between them. CDR3 length: 13 amino acids. This CDR3 is CASRTRQDQPQHF. The CDR3, as DNA: TGTGCCAGCAGAACCCGACAGGATCAGCCCCAGCATTTT.

The V and J genes are TRBV29-1 and TRBJ2-7, with 11 bases identical to TRBD1. Germline values: CDR1 SQVTM, CDR2 ANQGSEA. V trimming: 5 bases; J trimming: 2 bases; junction bases outside the gene matches: 11. The CDR3 is made up of 16 amino acids. Here the CDR3 reads CSVSELRGQGAYEQYF. CDR3 sequence (DNA): TGCAGCGTTTCCGAGCTCCGGGGACAGGGGGCCTACGAGCAGTACTTC.

Many counts were recorded for this clonotype. This chain uses TRBV12-3 or TRBV12-4 with TRBJ2-2, with 10 bases fitting TRBD1. The CDR3 spans 15 residues. The V segment lost 6 bases and the J segment 6 bases; nucleotides outside the gene matches: 7. CDR3 DNA: TGTGCCAGCAGCCTAGACAGGGGGCGAGCCGGGGAGCTGTTTTTT. Translated: CASSLDRGRAGELFF.